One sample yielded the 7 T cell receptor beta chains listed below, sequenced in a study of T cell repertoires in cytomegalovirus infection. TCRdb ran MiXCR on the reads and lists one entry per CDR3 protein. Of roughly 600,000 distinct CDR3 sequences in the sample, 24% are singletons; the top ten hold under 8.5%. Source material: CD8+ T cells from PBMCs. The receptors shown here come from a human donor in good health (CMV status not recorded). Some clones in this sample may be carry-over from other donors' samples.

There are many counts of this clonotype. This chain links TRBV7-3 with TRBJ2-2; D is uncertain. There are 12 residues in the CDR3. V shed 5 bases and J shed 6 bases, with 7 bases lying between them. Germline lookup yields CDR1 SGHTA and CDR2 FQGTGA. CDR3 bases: TGTGCCAGCAGCCCAATTGCCGGGGAGCTGTTTTTT. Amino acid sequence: CASSPIAGELFF.

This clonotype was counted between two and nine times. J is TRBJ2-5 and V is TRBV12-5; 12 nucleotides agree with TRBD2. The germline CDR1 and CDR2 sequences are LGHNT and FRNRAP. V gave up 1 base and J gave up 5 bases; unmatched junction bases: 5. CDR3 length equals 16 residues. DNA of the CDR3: TGTGCTAGTGGTTTGGCAGGACTAGCGGGGTTCGAGACCCAGTACTTC. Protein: CASGLAGLAGFETQYF.

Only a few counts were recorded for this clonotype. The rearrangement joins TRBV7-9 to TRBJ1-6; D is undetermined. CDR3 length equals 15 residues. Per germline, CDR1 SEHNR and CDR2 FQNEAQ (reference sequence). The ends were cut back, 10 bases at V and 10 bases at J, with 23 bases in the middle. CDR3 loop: CATHPPGLAGSPLHF. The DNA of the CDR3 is TGTGCCACCCATCCCCCTGGCCTAGCCGGATCACCCCTCCACTTT.

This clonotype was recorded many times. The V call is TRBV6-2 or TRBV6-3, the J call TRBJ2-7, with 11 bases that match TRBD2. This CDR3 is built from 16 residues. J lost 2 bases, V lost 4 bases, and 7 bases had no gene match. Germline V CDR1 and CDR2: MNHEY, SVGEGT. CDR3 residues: CASSFPLAGDAYEQYF. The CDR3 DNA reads TGTGCCAGCAGTTTCCCACTAGCGGGGGACGCCTACGAGCAGTACTTC.

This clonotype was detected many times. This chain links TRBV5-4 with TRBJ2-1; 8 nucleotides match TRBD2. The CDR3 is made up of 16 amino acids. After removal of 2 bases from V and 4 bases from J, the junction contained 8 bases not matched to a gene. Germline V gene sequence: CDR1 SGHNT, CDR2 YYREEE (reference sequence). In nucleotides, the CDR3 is TGTGCCAGCAGCTTCCGTAGCGGGGACACATACAATGAGCAGTTCTTC. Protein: CASSFRSGDTYNEQFF.

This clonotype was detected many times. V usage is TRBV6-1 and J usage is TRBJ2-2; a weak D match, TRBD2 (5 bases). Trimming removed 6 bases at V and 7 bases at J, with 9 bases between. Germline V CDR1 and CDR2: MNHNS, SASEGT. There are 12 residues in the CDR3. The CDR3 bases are TGTGCCAGCAGCAACGGAGGCGGGGAGCTGTTTTTT. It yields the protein CASSNGGGELFF.

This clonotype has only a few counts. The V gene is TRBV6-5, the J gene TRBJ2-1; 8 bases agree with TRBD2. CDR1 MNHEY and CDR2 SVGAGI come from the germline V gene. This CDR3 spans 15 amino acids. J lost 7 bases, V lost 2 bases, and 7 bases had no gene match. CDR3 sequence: CASSYGSGVLNEQFF. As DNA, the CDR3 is TGTGCCAGCAGTTACGGTAGCGGGGTGTTGAATGAGCAGTTCTTC.